This is a list of T cell receptor beta chains from one sample in a study of T cell responses to AZD1222 COVID-19 vaccine. TCRdb's copy holds only in-frame clones and misses some; the assay was immunoSEQ multiplex PCR. Of 90,000 to 130,000 clones in the sample, about four fifths were seen once. The sequences come from peripheral blood, collected on day 0 of AZD1222 vaccination. These receptor sequences come from an adult in good health. The CDR3 runs from the conserved cysteine through the conserved F or W. The order of the fields is V gene, J gene, D gene, clone size, CDR3 protein, CDR3 DNA. A D gene is named only where the DNA matches it firmly. Clone size is shown for a subset of rows, as once, few, many or a class of expanded clone.

TRBV5-4	TRBJ2-3	TRBD2	-	CASSSGTSGSTDTQYF	TGTGCCAGCAGCTCCGGGACTAGCGGGAGTACAGATACGCAGTATTTT
TRBV18	TRBJ2-1	-	few	CASSPRADIPPNEQFF	TGTGCCAGCTCACCGCGGGCGGACATTCCGCCCAATGAGCAGTTCTTC
TRBV9	TRBJ2-1	TRBD2	-	CASSVGGSTGKQFF	TGTGCCAGCAGCGTCGGCGGGAGCACGGGTAAGCAGTTCTTC
TRBV27	TRBJ1-1	-	-	CASRPGWNTEAFF	TGTGCCAGCAGGCCAGGGTGGAACACTGAAGCTTTCTTT
TRBV7-9	TRBJ1-2	-	-	CASSFPDRPYGYTF	TGTGCCAGCAGTTTCCCCGACCGGCCCTATGGCTACACCTTC
TRBV11-2	TRBJ1-2	TRBD1	-	CASSLEIGSGTGNVGYTF	TGTGCCAGCAGCTTAGAAATCGGCTCCGGGACAGGCAACGTGGGCTACACCTTC
TRBV12-3/TRBV12-4	TRBJ1-3	-	-	CASSLRHNTIYF	TGTGCCAGCAGTTTGCGCCACAACACCATATATTTT
TRBV6-5	TRBJ1-4	-	once	CASSYSGGVAEKLFF	TGTGCCAGCAGTTACTCGGGGGGAGTCGCCGAAAAACTGTTTTTT
TRBV18	TRBJ1-2	-	-	CASSPDRNYGYTF	TGTGCCAGCTCACCGGACAGAAACTATGGCTACACCTTC
TRBV18	TRBJ1-1	-	-	CASSPQDSMNTEAFF	TGTGCCAGCTCACCGCAGGACAGCATGAACACTGAAGCTTTCTTT
TRBV6-4	TRBJ2-1	-	-	CASSGEVGQQFF	TGTGCCAGCAGTGGGGAGGTGGGTCAGCAGTTCTTC
TRBV7-9	TRBJ2-2	-	-	CASSLRGTGELFF	TGTGCCAGCAGCTTACGCGGAACCGGGGAGCTGTTTTTT
TRBV28	TRBJ1-1	-	-	CASSLFGDKTEAFF	TGTGCCAGCAGTTTATTTGGGGATAAGACTGAAGCTTTCTTT
TRBV18	TRBJ2-7	-	-	CASSPPAGPYEQYF	TGTGCCAGCTCACCACCGGCAGGGCCCTACGAGCAGTACTTC
TRBV6-5	TRBJ1-3	-	-	CASSRLDSGNTIYF	TGTGCCAGCTCAAGGCTCGACTCTGGAAACACCATATATTTT
TRBV19	TRBJ1-5	TRBD1	-	CASSRGTVNQPQHF	TGTGCCAGTAGCCGAGGGACAGTCAATCAGCCCCAGCATTTT
TRBV11-3	TRBJ2-7	-	-	CASSLGPLSSYEQYF	TGTGCCAGCAGCCTAGGACCGTTGAGCTCCTACGAGCAGTACTTC
TRBV11-2	TRBJ2-7	TRBD2	-	CASSQRRGTRGEQYF	TGTGCCAGCAGCCAGAGGAGGGGGACTAGGGGCGAGCAGTACTTC
TRBV6-6	TRBJ2-1	TRBD2	-	CASRSGTSGYNEQFF	TGTGCCAGCAGATCTGGGACTAGCGGTTACAATGAGCAGTTCTTC
TRBV23-1	TRBJ1-1	-	-	CASSPREQPRPANTEAFF	TGCGCCAGCAGTCCCCGGGAGCAGCCGCGACCCGCCAACACTGAAGCTTTCTTT
TRBV5-4	TRBJ1-1	-	-	CASSLGGLRAFF	TGTGCCAGCAGCTTGGGAGGACTTAGGGCTTTCTTT
TRBV28	TRBJ2-5	TRBD1	-	CASRPRTGGRETQYF	TGTGCCAGCAGACCCCGGACAGGGGGTAGGGAGACCCAGTACTTC